Listed here are 13 T cell receptor beta chains from one sample, sequenced in a study of blood T cell repertoires in COVID-19. The assay was immunoSEQ multiplex PCR, and TCRdb's table has in-frame clones only and misses some. The sample lists around 310,000 clones; about 91% were seen once. Sequences were obtained from peripheral blood. The receptor source for this set is an older woman with acute or convalescent COVID-19.

The V call is TRBV11-2, the J call TRBJ2-3; TRBD1 might be the D (6 bases). The CDR3 covers 15 residues. CDR1 and CDR2 from the germline V gene are SGHAT and FQNNGV. V lost 5 bases to trimming and J lost 4 bases, with 16 bases between them. The CDR3 reads CASSPGVQGPDTQYF. CDR3 in DNA: TGTGCCAGCAGCCCAGGTGTGCAGGGGCCAGATACGCAGTATTTT.

The DNA for the CDR3 is TGTGCCAGCAGTTTATGGGGAGGTGATAGCAATCAGCCCCAGCATTTT. This encodes CASSLWGGDSNQPQHF. The J gene is TRBJ1-5, the V gene TRBV28; D is unclear. V dropped 0 bases and J dropped 0 bases, with 9 bases sitting between them. The CDR3 has 16 residues. The germline CDR1 and CDR2 sequences are MDHEN and SYDVKM.

V usage is TRBV28 and J usage is TRBJ1-4; 8 nucleotides align to TRBD1. Per germline, CDR1 MDHEN and CDR2 SYDVKM. Trimming cost V 6 bases and J 8 bases; bases outside gene matches: 5. This CDR3 contains 13 residues. The CDR3 DNA is TGTGCCAGCAGGGACAGGGTACGCGAAAAACTGTTTTTT. As protein: CASRDRVREKLFF.

The chain employs TRBV24-1 and TRBJ1-4; 11 bases map to TRBD1. The germline V gene has CDR1 KGHDR and CDR2 SFDVKD. Trimming cost V 4 bases and J 3 bases; bases outside gene matches: 3. CDR3 length: 16 residues. CDR3 bases: TGTGCCACCAGTGACCCGGGACAGGGGGCTAATGAAAAACTGTTTTTT. Residues: CATSDPGQGANEKLFF.

This rearrangement joins TRBV4-2 to TRBJ2-1, with 9 bases that match TRBD2. The CDR3 has 19 amino acids. From germline, CDR1 is LGHNA and CDR2 YNFKEQ. Unmatched junction bases numbered 9, after V lost 0 bases and J lost 0 bases. CDR3 DNA: TGTGCCAGCAGCCAAGACTTGGGTAGCGGGGGTCTCTCCTACAATGAGCAGTTCTTC. Its translation is CASSQDLGSGGLSYNEQFF.

The gene calls are TRBV11-3 and TRBJ2-1; 12 bases align to TRBD2. CDR1 is SGHNT and CDR2 is YENEEA in the germline V gene. The CDR3 extends over 17 amino acids. V was pared by 4 bases and J by 2 bases, with 6 bases of the junction left unmatched. CDR3 nucleotides: TGTGCCAGCAGCTCCAACCTAGCGGGAGGGACCTACAATGAGCAGTTCTTC. Its protein is CASSSNLAGGTYNEQFF.

The chain recombines TRBV5-6 with TRBJ2-3; a weak D match, TRBD1 (6 bases). CDR1 SGHDT and CDR2 YYEEEE come from the germline V gene. The V and J ends lost 4 bases and 4 bases respectively, with 16 bases between them. CDR3 length equals 15 residues. The CDR3 coding sequence is TGTGCCAGCAGCAACAGGGAGATAGGGTCAGATACGCAGTATTTT. Translating it yields CASSNREIGSDTQYF.

The DNA for the CDR3 is TGTGCCAGCAGCCAAGACGCGACAGAGTCCTATGGCTACACCTTC. It encodes CASSQDATESYGYTF. The genes are TRBV3-1 (or the pseudogene TRBV3-2) and TRBJ1-2, with a tentative D call TRBD1 (5 bases). The CDR3 is made up of 15 amino acids. Germline CDR1 is LGHDT and CDR2 is YNNKEL (reference sequence). V was trimmed by 0 bases and J by 4 bases, leaving 12 bases between them.

The chain uses TRBV2 and TRBJ2-6; D gene unclear. Germline V gene sequence: CDR1 SNHLY, CDR2 FYNNEI. The CDR3 is 13 amino acids. V was trimmed by 7 bases and J by 0 bases, leaving 4 bases between them. The CDR3 DNA is TGTGCCAGCACAGTCTCTGGGGCCAACGTCCTGACTTTC. Protein sequence: CASTVSGANVLTF.

This chain connects TRBV6-2 or TRBV6-3 to TRBJ1-2; 9 bases are a match to TRBD1. V was pared by 6 bases and J by 8 bases, with 10 bases of the junction left unmatched. The germline V gene has CDR1 MNHEY and CDR2 SVGEGT. This CDR3 has 14 residues. CDR3 protein: CASSRLTGGGGYTF. As DNA, the CDR3 is TGTGCCAGCAGCCGGCTGACAGGGGGTGGAGGCTACACCTTC.

The chain links TRBV5-6 to TRBJ1-1; tentatively, D is TRBD1 (6 bases). Germline V gene sequence: CDR1 SGHDT, CDR2 YYEEEE. The CDR3 contains 15 residues. The V end lost 3 bases, the J end lost 6 bases, and 18 bases lay between the germline ends. CDR3 in amino acids: CASSWQGYVEPEAFF. CDR3 nucleotide sequence: TGTGCCAGCAGCTGGCAGGGGTACGTGGAGCCTGAAGCTTTCTTT.

This chain joins TRBV3-1 (or the pseudogene TRBV3-2) and TRBJ1-2, with 10 bases fitting TRBD1. V was pared by 4 bases and J by 2 bases, with 4 bases of the junction left unmatched. Germline-derived CDR1 and CDR2 are LGHDT and YNNKEL (reference sequence). This CDR3 contains 15 residues. CDR3 nucleotides: TGTGCCAGCAGCCCGACAGGGGGCGGGAACTATGGCTACACCTTC. Its translation is CASSPTGGGNYGYTF.

This rearrangement joins TRBV29-1 to TRBJ2-7; D might be TRBD2 (5 bases). Between the trimmed V and J ends, which lost 0 bases and 7 bases, there was a span of 10 bases. Germline loops: CDR1 SQVTM, CDR2 ANQGSEA. CDR3 length equals 12 residues. In DNA, the CDR3 is TGCAGCGTTGAAGATGCTCCGGGGGAGCAGTACTTC. It yields the protein CSVEDAPGEQYF.